This TCR beta chain is drawn from a study of siplizumab effects on memory and regulatory T cells. Study findings and constraints: Researchers could not give a naive or memory phenotype to roughly 75-95% of proliferating CD4+ or CD8+ clones.

In the case of this clone: Its target is not known.

Germline CDR1 is SGHDN and CDR2 is FVKESK. Trimming took off 0 bases at V and 5 bases at J, with 20 bases between the two ends. This CDR3 is built from 18 residues. TCR templates numbering approximately 94,000 were assayed per sample. Clones were sequenced by immunoSEQ multiplex PCR, and TCRdb holds only the in-frame ones, with some missing. The sample consists of about 100,000 clones, approximately 94% of them appearing once. The origin of this receptor is a human donor in good health. Sequenced sample: non-Treg CD4+ T cells sorted from blood. The chain joins TRBV14 to TRBJ2-1; no definite D call. CDR3: CASSQEWYLDNKNNEQFF. The CDR3 DNA reads as TGTGCCAGCAGCCAAGAATGGTATCTAGACAATAAGAACAATGAGCAGTTCTTC.